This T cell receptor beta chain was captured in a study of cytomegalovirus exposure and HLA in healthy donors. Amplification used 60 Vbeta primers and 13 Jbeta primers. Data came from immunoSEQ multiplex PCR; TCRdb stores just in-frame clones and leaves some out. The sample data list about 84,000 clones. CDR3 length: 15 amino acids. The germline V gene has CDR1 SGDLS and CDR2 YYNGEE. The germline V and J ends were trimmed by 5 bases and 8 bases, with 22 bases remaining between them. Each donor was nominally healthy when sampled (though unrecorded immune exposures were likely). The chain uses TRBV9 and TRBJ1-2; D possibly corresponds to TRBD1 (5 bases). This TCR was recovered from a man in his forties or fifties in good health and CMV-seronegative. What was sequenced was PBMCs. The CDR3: CASRRTNDRIGGYTF. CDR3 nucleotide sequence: TGTGCCAGCAGGAGAACGAATGACAGAATAGGGGGCTACACCTTC.